What follows is one TCR beta chain and its context. What this receptor recognizes is not known. No much larger clone is present one base from it, and per-base qualities are unavailable. The data derive from a study of cytomegalovirus exposure and HLA in healthy donors (dated by TCRdb to about 2017). The study in broad terms: In an earlier analysis of approximately 500 of the donors, approximately 300 Gb of sequence data and 120 million or so unique TCR beta sequences from 150 million to 200 million T cells were reported. To decide whether each TCR beta V gene segment behaved as functional or pseudogenic, an earlier analysis of approximately 600 of the donors relied on high-throughput TCR beta sequencing. All discovery cohort repertoires had been generated using a single sequencing platform. The study was designed to test whether signatures of past pathogen exposure could be identified by cataloging public T cell receptors. In the later analysis, no new phenotypic data were used to find candidate immune exposures; instead, reliance was placed on TCR beta sequences and their occurrence across donors. Among the roughly 390 genotyped donors, about 85% belonged to the genetic ancestry cluster associated with self-reported Caucasian donors. On average, about 240,000 unique TCR beta nucleotide sequences were sequenced per donor among 398 genotyped donors of the cohort, with 15% to 20% of those sequences being non-productive. To predict cytomegalovirus infection status, the study brought together high-throughput TCR immunosequencing, statistical association of individual TCRs with disease status, and machine learning. Because of strong linkage in the cohort, a few DR-DQ haplotypes were treated as single units for association and clustering. A later genetic analysis used genome-wide SNP genotypes for about 55% of the 666 donors, treating that subset as a discovery cohort. In a later analysis, previously published TCR beta repertoires from 666 donors were re-analyzed and high-resolution HLA genotyping was added so that TCR occurrence patterns could be studied. HLA typing covered class I and class II loci at four-digit resolution. Using immunosequencing, the study profiled T cell repertoires from 640 or so subjects and related those repertoires to cytomegalovirus serostatus. Along with the roughly 700-subject first cohort, a separate validation cohort of over a hundred different subjects was used. Donor age, sex, ethnicity and CMV serostatus were collected together with the repertoire data. An early release covering 500 to 750 HLA-typed donors comprised approximately 290 gigabases of sequencing data and around 85 million unique TCR sequences. The number of donors typed differed by locus, with 629-630 for A, B, C, DRB1 and DQB1, roughly 520 for DQA1, 600 to 610 for DPA1, and approximately 470 for DPB1. Findings and caveats that apply to the study as a whole: The study gave a list of about 150 TCR beta chains associated with cytomegalovirus. Presence/absence analyses assumed roughly uniform sequencing depth across donors, an assumption that may not hold. A later analysis associated about 17,000 TCR beta sequences with specific HLA alleles at a false discovery rate of 0.05. In an earlier analysis of roughly 560 of the donors, most TCR beta V segments were observed in productive rearrangements about 90% or about 30% of the time, broadly matching IMGT annotations. A further reported finding was that TCR beta sequences accurately predicted the HLA-A and HLA-B alleles for most subjects in the first cohort. It was suggested by the authors that the approach could potentially be generalized to other disease states and immunological phenotypes. Immune exposure information for the cohort was limited to CMV serostatus. About 17 rarely observed V segments, including chromosome 9 orphons, were excluded from the earlier analysis of several hundred of the donors because counts were too low. An association between a missense DCLRE1C variant and V-gene and J-gene trimming of TCR beta chains was found in a later genetic analysis and replicated in an independent cohort. Because some donors lacked HLA typing at each locus, the association tests relied only on the typed subset. Linkage disequilibrium might explain the correlated functional status among segregating V segments, but an unknown experimental factor could not be excluded. A later analysis reported that several top co-occurrence clusters appeared linked to parvovirus B19, influenza, CMV and Epstein-Barr virus. A later analysis found that HLA-associated TCR beta chains were more clonally expanded and had lower generation probabilities than equally common non-associated chains. While some public TCRs were present in many individuals, most TCR sequences turned up only very rarely across donors. A cluster of highly shared sequence variants was judged likely to represent a technical artifact of the sequencing pipeline. According to a later genetic analysis, donors in an Asian-associated ancestry cluster had fewer N-insertions in productive TCRs than the roughly 700-donor mean. In both the original and validation cohorts, the classifier was reported to diagnose cytomegalovirus status with high specificity and sensitivity. In a later analysis, the rate of TCR association differed among HLA loci, with DRB1 alleles having the most associated TCRs and HLA-C alleles having the fewest. A few of the identified cytomegalovirus-associated TCR beta chains were confirmed in vitro to be specific for cytomegalovirus antigens. This cohort had only TCR beta chains sequenced, and the lack of alpha or paired-chain data limited which features could be detected. According to a later analysis, most CMV-associated TCR beta chains appeared to be HLA-restricted, and the HLA associations seemed to be driven largely by CMV exposure. Strong co-occurrence of HLA alleles, especially DR and DQ, made assigning TCR associations to individual alleles difficult.

The cohort was made up of several hundred healthy bone marrow donors. Cohort members were all nominally healthy when sampled, although unrecorded immune exposures were likely present. The donor was CMV seropositive and was included in the group of approximately 310 seropositive cohort members. A peripheral blood sample was collected from each donor, and TCR beta sequencing was performed on peripheral blood mononuclear cells. The Qiagen DNeasy Blood Extraction Kit was used to extract genomic DNA from the blood cell samples. The library was prepared using the immunoSEQ multiplex PCR assay. For the multiplex PCR, a mixture combining 60 forward primers for TCR Vbeta segments and 13 reverse primers for TCR Jbeta segments was used. The CDR3 region of rearranged TCR beta genes was amplified from genomic DNA with a multiplex PCR assay. On the Illumina HiSeq System, the amplified TCR beta libraries were sequenced as 87-base-pair reads. As for the authors' bioinformatics: In a later analysis, approximately 74 million unique TCR beta chains were counted across the 666 repertoires, and roughly 9.9 million of these chains were shared by at least two donors. Raw reads were error-corrected and collapsed into unique sequences with a nearest-neighbor algorithm that merged closely related sequences to remove PCR and sequencing errors. To assign V, D and J gene segments, CDR3 sequences were aligned to IMGT reference sequences. For a sequence to be retained, a match of at least six nucleotides to both a V gene segment and a J gene segment was required. Rearrangements were classified as productive when the CDR3 lacked stop codons and remained in frame with V and J, and all other rearrangements were classified as non-productive. CDR3 was defined by IMGT convention, running from the second conserved V-encoded cysteine to the conserved J-encoded phenylalanine. Sequences without an unambiguous match to a single V gene segment were excluded from the earlier analysis of about 640 of the donors. In an earlier analysis of roughly 600 of the donors, a V segment was called functional when productive rearrangements were above 56.7%, and segregating when the standard deviation between donors exceeded 5%. A statistical classification framework was built to diagnose cytomegalovirus status from the catalog of TCR beta chain sequences. A later analysis assigned V and J genes by comparing TCR nucleotide sequences with IMGT/GENE-DB human TR gene sequences. In a later analysis, CDR3 sequences and most-parsimonious VDJ recombination scenarios were assigned using the TCRdist pipeline. In a later analysis, every TCR beta chain was defined by the combination of its CDR3 amino acid sequence and its V-gene family, and reads without a unique V-gene family were dropped. As a way to deal with suspected cross-contamination and a sequencing artifact, a later analysis dropped hundreds of nucleotide sequences that were highly shared and had low generation probability. A later analysis calculated a clonal expansion index for each public chain from normalized within-repertoire ranks of inferred template counts. A later analysis computed generation probabilities with a VDJ recombination model fitted to out-of-frame rearrangements, and checked the results against IGoR. In a later analysis, hypergeometric tests were used to score TCR-TCR, TCR-HLA and TCR-CMV co-occurrence, with a repertoire-size bias correction applied to TCR pairs. A later analysis estimated false discovery rates by permuting HLA or CMV assignments 20 times. A later analysis grouped co-occurring TCRs with DBSCAN, adding TCRdist sequence similarity when clustering within HLA-allele-positive subsets. Co-occurrence clustering excluded repertoires with fewer than 30,000 or more than 120,000 public chains, plus five with anomalous nucleotide sharing. This immuneACCESS table, as held by TCRdb, lists in-frame sequences with V and J called but not all clones. Of the missing ones, under half trace to an unresolved V gene in checked studies; the others have no known cause. V and J calls plus clone size are reproduced from that table; the DNA served to infer D and trimming. The sample table lists more than 130,000 clones, about four fifths of them with a count of one. 4.1% of the sample is held by the ten biggest clonotypes.

Material: PBMCs. This clonotype was obtained from a man between 40 and 49 years old in good health and CMV-seropositive.

The DNA sequence is as follows: TGCGCCAGCAGCCCTCGATCCGGGACAAGCGACGAGCAGTACTTC. Its product reads: CASSPRSGTSDEQYF. The receptor chain draws on TRBV4-1 and TRBJ2-7; a tentative D call is TRBD1 (6 bases match). As encoded in the germline V gene, CDR1 is MGHRA while CDR2 is YSYEKL. V and J lose 4 bases and 5 bases, and a span of 18 bases separates them. The CDR3 starts with the cysteine, ends with the phenylalanine, and has 15 residues. Only the CDR3 DNA is retained, 45 bases long and in frame from the first base.